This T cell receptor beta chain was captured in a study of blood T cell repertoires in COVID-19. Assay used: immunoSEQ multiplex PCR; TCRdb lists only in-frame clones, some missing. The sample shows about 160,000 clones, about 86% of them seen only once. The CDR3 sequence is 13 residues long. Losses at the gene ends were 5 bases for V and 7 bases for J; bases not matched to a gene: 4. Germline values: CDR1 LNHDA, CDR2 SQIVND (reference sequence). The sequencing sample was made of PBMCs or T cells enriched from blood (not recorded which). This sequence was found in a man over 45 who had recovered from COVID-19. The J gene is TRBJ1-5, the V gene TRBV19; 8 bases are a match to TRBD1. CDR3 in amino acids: CASSEQGEQPQHF. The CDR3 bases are TGTGCCAGTAGTGAACAGGGGGAACAGCCCCAGCATTTT.